Detailed here is one T cell receptor (beta chain). Its antigen remains unidentified. Template switching, a step in the protocol, added a universal primer site, and cDNA carried unique molecular identifiers. TCRdb reanalysed the 5' RACE reads using MiXCR and keeps one entry per CDR3 protein. The sample includes 350,000 or so distinct CDR3 sequences, 9% to 15% of them seen just once. This sample was included in a study of identical twins. Study-level results: Sharing of beta out-of-frame sequences by twins showed a weaker excess.

These data are also associated with another study on yellow fever vaccine responses in identical twins.

Sequenced sample: CD8+ T cells sorted from blood. The clonotype comes from a woman aged 18-35 years in good health.

CDR3 in amino acids: CASGLVADTQYF. The DNA for the CDR3 is TGTGCTAGTGGACTAGTGGCAGATACGCAGTATTTT. The chain links TRBV12-5 to TRBJ2-3; tentatively, D is TRBD2 (5 bases). CDR3 length: 12 residues. Trimming took 6 bases from V and 4 from J, leaving 8 bases between them. Germline loops: CDR1 LGHNT, CDR2 FRNRAP.